This paragraph reports one TCR beta chain. This sample was included in a study of blood T cell repertoires in COVID-19. Germline V lookup: CDR1 SNHLY, CDR2 FYNNEI. The ends were cut back, 6 bases at V and 6 bases at J, with 11 bases in the middle. The CDR3 consists of 13 residues. How the authors handled the data: For nucleated cells, counts were estimated from reference gene primer amplification. This table comes from immunoSEQ multiplex PCR, and its TCRdb copy is limited to in-frame clones, with some not included. V, J and clone size derive from that table, while D and trimming were established from the DNA sequence. The table includes tens of thousands of clones, more than 60% detected once.

Sequencing was carried out using peripheral blood. This receptor was identified in a human donor in a cohort sampled during active COVID-19. The V call is TRBV2, the J call TRBJ1-4; D might be TRBD1 (6 bases). CDR3 in amino acids: CASRENRDEKLFF. DNA of the CDR3: TGTGCCAGCAGGGAAAACAGGGATGAAAAACTGTTTTTT. The variable domain in full, with the rest retrieved from reference TRBV2 and TRBJ1-4, is EPEVTQTPSHQVTQMGQEVILRCVPISNHLYFYWYRQILGQKVEFLVSFYNNEISEKSEIFDDQFSVERPDGSNFTLKIRSTKLEDSAMYFCASRENRDEKLFFGSGTQLSVL.